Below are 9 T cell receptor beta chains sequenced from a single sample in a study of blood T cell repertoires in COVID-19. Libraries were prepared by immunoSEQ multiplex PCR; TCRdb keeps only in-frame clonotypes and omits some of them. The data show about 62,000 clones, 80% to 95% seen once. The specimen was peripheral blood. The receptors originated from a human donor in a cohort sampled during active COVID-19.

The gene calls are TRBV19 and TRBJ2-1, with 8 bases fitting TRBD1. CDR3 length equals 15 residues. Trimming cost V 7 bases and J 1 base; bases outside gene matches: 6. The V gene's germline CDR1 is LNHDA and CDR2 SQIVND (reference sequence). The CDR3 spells CASNGGQGSYNEQFF. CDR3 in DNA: TGTGCCAGTAACGGCGGACAGGGATCCTACAATGAGCAGTTCTTC.

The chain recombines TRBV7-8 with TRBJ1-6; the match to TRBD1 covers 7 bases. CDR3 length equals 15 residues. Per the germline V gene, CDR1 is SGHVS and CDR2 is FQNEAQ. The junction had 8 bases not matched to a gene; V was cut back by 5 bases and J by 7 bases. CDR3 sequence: CASSLRDRTNSPLHF. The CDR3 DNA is TGTGCCAGCAGCCTCCGGGACAGAACCAATTCACCCCTCCACTTT. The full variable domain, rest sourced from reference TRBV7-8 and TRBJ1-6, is GAGVSQSPRYKVAKRGQDVALRCDPISGHVSLFWYQQALGQGPEFLTYFQNEAQLDKSGLPSDRFFAERPEGSVSTLKIQRTQQEDSAVYLCASSLRDRTNSPLHFGNGTRLTVT.

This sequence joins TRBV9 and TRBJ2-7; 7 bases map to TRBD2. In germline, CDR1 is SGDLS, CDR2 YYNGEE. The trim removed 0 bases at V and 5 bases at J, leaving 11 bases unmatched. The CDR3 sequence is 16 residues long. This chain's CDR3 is CASSVENGGIIDEQYF. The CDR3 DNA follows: TGTGCCAGCAGCGTAGAGAACGGGGGGATTATCGACGAGCAGTACTTC.

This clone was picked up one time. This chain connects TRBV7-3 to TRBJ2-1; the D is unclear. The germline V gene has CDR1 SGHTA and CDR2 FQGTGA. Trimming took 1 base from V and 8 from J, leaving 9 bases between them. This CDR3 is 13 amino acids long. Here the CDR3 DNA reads TGTGCCAGCAGCTTAAGCTGGCTCGATGAGCAGTTCTTC. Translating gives CASSLSWLDEQFF. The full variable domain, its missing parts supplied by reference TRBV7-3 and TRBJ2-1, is GAGVSQTPSNKVTEKGKYVELRCDPISGHTALYWYRQSLGQGPEFLIYFQGTGAADDSGLPNDRFFAVRPEGSVSTLKIQRTERGDSAVYLCASSLSWLDEQFFGPGTRLTVL.

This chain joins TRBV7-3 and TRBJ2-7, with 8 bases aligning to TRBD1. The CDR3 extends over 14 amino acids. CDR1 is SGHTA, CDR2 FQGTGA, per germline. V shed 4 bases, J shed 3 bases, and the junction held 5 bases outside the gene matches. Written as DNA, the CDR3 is TGTGCCAGCAGCTCCGGGACAGGAAACTACGAGCAGTACTTC. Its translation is CASSSGTGNYEQYF.

As DNA, the CDR3 is TGTGCCAGCAGCTTAGAGGGGGGTGAGCAGTTCTTC. It is translated as CASSLEGGEQFF. The chain employs TRBV11-3 and TRBJ2-1, with a weak D call TRBD2 (6 bases). V shed 0 bases and J shed 9 bases, with 6 bases lying between them. The germline V gene encodes CDR1 SGHNT and CDR2 YENEEA. The CDR3 covers 12 residues. Drawing the rest from reference TRBV11-3 and TRBJ2-1, the complete variable domain is EAGVVQSPRYKIIEKKQPVAFWCNPISGHNTLYWYLQNLGQGPELLIRYENEEAVDDSQLPKDRFSAERLKGVDSTLKIQPAELGDSAVYLCASSLEGGEQFFGPGTRLTVL.

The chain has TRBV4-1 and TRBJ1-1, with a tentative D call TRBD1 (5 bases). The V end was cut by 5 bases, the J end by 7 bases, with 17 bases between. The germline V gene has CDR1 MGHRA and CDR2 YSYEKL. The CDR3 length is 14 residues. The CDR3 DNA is TGCGCCAGCAGCACCCGGCCCAAGGGGTTTGAAGCTTTCTTT. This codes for CASSTRPKGFEAFF.

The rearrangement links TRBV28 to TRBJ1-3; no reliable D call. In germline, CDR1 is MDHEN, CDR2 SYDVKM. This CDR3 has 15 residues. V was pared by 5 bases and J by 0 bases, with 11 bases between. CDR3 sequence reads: CASSIHIASGNTIYF. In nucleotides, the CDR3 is TGTGCCAGCAGTATCCACATAGCCTCTGGAAACACCATATATTTT.

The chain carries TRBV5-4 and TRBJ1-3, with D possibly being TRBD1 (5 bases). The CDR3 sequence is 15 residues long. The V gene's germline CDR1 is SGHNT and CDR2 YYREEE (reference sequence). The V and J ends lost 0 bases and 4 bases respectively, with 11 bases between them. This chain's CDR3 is CASSLDRSRGNTIYF. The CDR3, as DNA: TGTGCCAGCAGCTTGGACAGGTCGAGAGGAAACACCATATATTTT. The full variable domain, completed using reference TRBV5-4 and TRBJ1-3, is ETGVTQSPTHLIKTRGQQVTLRCSSQSGHNTVSWYQQALGQGPQFIFQYYREEENGRGNFPPRFSGLQFPNYSSELNVNALELDDSALYLCASSLDRSRGNTIYFGEGSWLTVV.